The source of this T cell receptor beta chain is a study of regulatory dendritic cells for organ transplantation. Study findings and constraints: Naive T cells showed high diversity, memory cells less, memory CD8+ least.

Using immunoSEQ multiplex PCR, the repertoire was profiled, and TCRdb retains in-frame clones only, with some absent. The table lists under 35,000 clones, more than 65% of them singletons. This CDR3 region has 14 residues. CDR1 and CDR2 (germline): LGHNT, FRNRAP. The junction had 0 bases not matched to a gene; V was cut back by 2 bases and J by 2 bases. With respect to this clone: What it binds is unknown.

The sample comprised naive CD8+ T cells from blood. As for subset: CD45RA+ naive T cells. This chain connects TRBV12-5 to TRBJ1-3; 7 positions match TRBD1. The source of this sequence is a human donor in good health. The CDR3 protein is CASGLTGAGNTIYF. The CDR3 DNA reads TGTGCTAGTGGTTTGACAGGGGCTGGAAACACCATATATTTT.